Shown below are 18 T cell receptor beta chains from a single sample sequenced in a study of blood T cell repertoires in COVID-19. Generated by immunoSEQ multiplex PCR, the TCRdb table keeps only in-frame clones and is missing some. The sample gives tens of thousands of clones, 88% of which show up once; approximately 1.9% is in the top ten. The sample taken for sequencing was peripheral blood. The receptors derive from a woman aged 80 or over with active or convalescent COVID-19.

This chain uses TRBV30 with TRBJ1-1, with D unresolved. V was pared by 2 bases and J by 1 base, with 5 bases between. The CDR3 length is 12 residues. Germline CDR1 GTSNPN, CDR2 SVGIG (reference sequence). CDR3 residues: CAWSYRNTEAFF. The CDR3 DNA reads as TGTGCCTGGAGTTACAGGAACACTGAAGCTTTCTTT.

The gene calls are TRBV7-9 and TRBJ2-4, with D maybe TRBD2 (7 bases). The germline V gene has CDR1 SEHNR and CDR2 FQNEAQ (reference sequence). CDR3 length: 15 amino acids. Trimming pared 4 bases from V and 1 base from J, leaving 11 bases between. This chain's CDR3 is CASSSRGAAKNIQYF. DNA of the CDR3: TGTGCCAGCAGCTCACGGGGGGCGGCCAAAAACATTCAGTACTTC. The full variable domain, completed using reference TRBV7-9 and TRBJ2-4, is DTGVSQNPRHKITKRGQNVTFRCDPISEHNRLYWYRQTLGQGPEFLTYFQNEAQLEKSRLLSDRFSAERPKGSFSTLEIQRTEQGDSAMYLCASSSRGAAKNIQYFGAGTRLSVL.

This clone was counted only a few times. The chain combines TRBV6-1 with TRBJ2-7; D is perhaps TRBD2 (6 bases). Trimming shortened V by 2 bases and J by 7 bases, and 12 bases separated the two germline ends. The germline V gene has CDR1 MNHNS and CDR2 SASEGT. The CDR3 covers 13 residues. The CDR3 reads CASSESGLREQYF. Here the CDR3 DNA reads TGTGCCAGCAGTGAATCGGGACTTAGGGAGCAGTACTTC.

CDR3 sequence reads: CASSEGLAGGSADTQYF. The CDR3 nucleotides read TGTGCCAGCAGTGAAGGGCTAGCGGGAGGTTCTGCAGATACGCAGTATTTT. The J gene is TRBJ2-3, the V gene TRBV2; 11 bases fit TRBD2. The CDR3 consists of 17 residues. In germline, CDR1 is SNHLY, CDR2 FYNNEI. The V segment lost 1 base and the J segment 4 bases; nucleotides outside the gene matches: 7.

This chain uses TRBV7-9 with TRBJ1-2; TRBD1 matches at 11 bases. The length of the CDR3 is 14 residues. Looked up from germline, CDR1 is SEHNR and CDR2 is FQNEAQ (reference sequence). V dropped 5 bases and J dropped 8; count of bases not matched to a gene: 7. The CDR3 here is CASSPGQGVLGYTF. Written as DNA, the CDR3 is TGTGCCAGCAGCCCGGGACAGGGGGTTCTAGGCTACACCTTC.

The chain carries TRBV28 and TRBJ2-1; no clear D. The CDR3 is 12 residues long. V dropped 4 bases and J dropped 3 bases, with 4 bases sitting between them. Germline assignment: CDR1 MDHEN and CDR2 SYDVKM. CDR3 region: CASSSNYNEQFF. The CDR3 DNA is TGTGCCAGCAGTTCAAACTACAATGAGCAGTTCTTC.

CDR3 protein: CASSYSPPAQGEKLFF. In DNA form, the CDR3 reads TGTGCCAGCAGTTACTCTCCACCAGCCCAGGGTGAAAAACTGTTTTTT. The rearrangement links TRBV6-5 to TRBJ1-4; tentative D call: TRBD1 (5 bases). Germline-derived CDR1 and CDR2 are MNHEY and SVGAGI. CDR3 length: 16 residues. The V gene lost 0 bases and the J gene lost 7 bases, with 15 bases spanning the gap.

The chain recombines TRBV21-1 with TRBJ1-4. TRBV21-1 is deemed a pseudogene. This CDR3 region has 13 residues. The DNA for the CDR3 is TGTGCCGGGCGCCCGGGATATAATGAAAAACTGTTTTTT. Residues: CAGRPGYNEKLFF.

The V gene is TRBV24-1, the J gene TRBJ2-1; 8 bases map to TRBD2. This CDR3 has 17 residues. Germline V gene sequence: CDR1 KGHDR, CDR2 SFDVKD. With V trimmed by 3 bases and J by 9 bases, 15 bases remained unmatched. CDR3 sequence (DNA): TGTGCCACCAGTGATCACGGACTAGCTGGGGCCGCGGGTGAGCAGTTCTTC. Its translation is CATSDHGLAGAAGEQFF.

A remark on this clone: The junction departs from the called germline gene at one end, perhaps through a read error. This chain links TRBV15 with TRBJ2-1, with 10 bases aligning to TRBD2. The germline V gene encodes CDR1 LNHNV and CDR2 YYDKDF (reference sequence). The CDR3 runs 13 residues. The CDR3 DNA sequence: TGTGCCACCAGCAGAGATTTGGCCCTAGCGGGGGTCTTC. Protein: CATSRDLALAGVF. The full variable domain, in which reference TRBV15 and TRBJ2-1 provide the parts outside the CDR3, is DAMVIQNPRYQVTQFGKPVTLSCSQTLNHNVMYWYQQKSSQAPKLLFHYYDKDFNNEADTPDNFQSRRPNTSFCFLDIRSPGLGDTAMYLCATSRDLALAGVFGPGTRLTVL.

J is TRBJ1-3 and V is TRBV7-9; D is unclear. V was shortened by 1 base and J by 4 bases, with 8 bases between the two germline ends. CDR3 length equals 14 residues. The germline gives CDR1 SEHNR, CDR2 FQNEAQ (reference sequence). The chain's CDR3 is CASSLDSGGNTIYF. CDR3 coding DNA: TGTGCCAGCAGCTTAGACAGCGGGGGAAACACCATATATTTT.

V gene TRBV7-8 combines with J gene TRBJ1-2, with D possibly matching TRBD1 (6 bases). CDR3 length: 13 amino acids. V shed 5 bases and J shed 1 base, with 8 bases lying between them. The V gene's germline CDR1 is SGHVS and CDR2 FQNEAQ. CDR3 loop: CASSPDSNYGYTF. DNA for the CDR3: TGTGCCAGCAGCCCGGACAGTAACTATGGCTACACCTTC.

This clone was picked up one time. The chain recombines TRBV9 with TRBJ1-3, with 9 bases aligning to TRBD1. CDR3 length equals 14 residues. Germline assignment: CDR1 SGDLS and CDR2 YYNGEE. Losses at the gene ends were 3 bases for V and 4 bases for J; bases not matched to a gene: 2. The CDR3 nucleotides are TGTGCCAGCAGCGCAGGGACAGGGGGAAACACCATATATTTT. Its translation is CASSAGTGGNTIYF.

This chain uses TRBV29-1 with TRBJ2-7; 10 nucleotides align to TRBD1. The CDR3 has 16 amino acids. J lost 3 bases, V lost 4 bases, and 12 bases had no gene match. Germline V CDR1 and CDR2: SQVTM, ANQGSEA. CDR3 bases: TGCAGCGTTGGCTATGGTTTGGGACAGGGGCGCTACGAGCAGTACTTC. Translation: CSVGYGLGQGRYEQYF.

The V gene is TRBV2, the J gene TRBJ2-5; 9 positions match TRBD1. Trimming removed 5 bases from V and 5 bases from J; junction bases left unmatched: 3. Germline values: CDR1 SNHLY, CDR2 FYNNEI. CDR3 length equals 13 residues. This chain's CDR3 is CASSSGQGETQYF. The DNA for the CDR3 is TGTGCCAGCAGTTCTGGACAGGGGGAGACCCAGTACTTC. Looking up the rest from reference TRBV2 and TRBJ2-5 gives the full variable domain: EPEVTQTPSHQVTQMGQEVILRCVPISNHLYFYWYRQILGQKVEFLVSFYNNEISEKSEIFDDQFSVERPDGSNFTLKIRSTKLEDSAMYFCASSSGQGETQYFGPGTRLLVL.

V and J are TRBV9 and TRBJ2-2; 7 bases are shared with TRBD1. After removal of 0 bases from V and 1 base from J, the junction contained 3 bases not matched to a gene. The CDR3 sequence is 16 residues long. Germline V gene lookup returns CDR1 SGDLS and CDR2 YYNGEE. DNA of the CDR3: TGTGCCAGCAGCGTAGGTGACAGGGTGAACACCGGGGAGCTGTTTTTT. Translation: CASSVGDRVNTGELFF. Looking up the rest from reference TRBV9 and TRBJ2-2 gives the full variable domain: DSGVTQTPKHLITATGQRVTLRCSPRSGDLSVYWYQQSLDQGLQFLIQYYNGEERAKGNILERFSAQQFPDLHSELNLSSLELGDSALYFCASSVGDRVNTGELFFGEGSRLTVL.

The chain has TRBV5-1 and TRBJ2-3; 10 bases map to TRBD2. The CDR3 has 15 amino acids. The V and J ends lost 4 bases and 5 bases, in that order; junction bases with no gene match: 7. CDR1 and CDR2 from the germline V gene are SGHRS and YFSETQ. The CDR3 coding sequence is TGCGCCAGCAGCAGCTCACTAGCGGGGATAGATACGCAGTATTTT. This gives the protein CASSSSLAGIDTQYF.

In this sample, this clone turned up once. V gene TRBV5-1 combines with J gene TRBJ1-2, with D unresolved. CDR3 length equals 15 residues. Trimming removed 4 bases at V and 6 bases at J, with 19 bases between. Per the germline V gene, CDR1 is SGHRS and CDR2 is YFSETQ. The CDR3 region is CASSPEAPGLDGYTF. The CDR3, as DNA: TGCGCCAGCAGCCCGGAGGCCCCGGGGTTGGATGGCTACACCTTC.